These 25 T cell receptor beta chains were all obtained from the same sample, sequenced in a study of response to subunit inactivated influenza vaccine. MiXCR was run by TCRdb on the RT-PCR reads, yielding one entry per CDR3 protein. The top ten clones hold 3% of a sample with 500,000 or so distinct CDR3 sequences, approximately 15% of them seen once. This specimen consisted of CD4+ T cells sorted from PBMCs, obtained about 23 months after vaccination. All receptors derive from a man between 50 and 70 years old who received an inactivated influenza vaccine.

This clonotype was counted a few times. The rearrangement joins TRBV20-1 to TRBJ1-3, with D unresolved. CDR3 length: 14 residues. The V end was cut by 3 bases, the J end by 0 bases, with 9 bases between. Germline V gene sequence: CDR1 DFQATT, CDR2 SNEGSKA (reference sequence). The chain's CDR3 is CSASTDLSGNTIYF. DNA for the CDR3: TGCAGTGCTAGTACGGATCTCTCTGGAAACACCATATATTTT.

CDR3 bases: TGTGCCATCAGTCGGGGTTCCTCTGATAATTCACCCCTCCACTTT. Translation gives CAISRGSSDNSPLHF. This chain links TRBV10-3 with TRBJ1-6; D is ambiguous. This CDR3 has 15 amino acids. Germline V gene sequence: CDR1 ENHRY, CDR2 SYGVKD. V was cut by 5 bases and J by 5 bases, with 13 bases left in between.

The table lists this clonotype with many counts. The chain links TRBV6-1 to TRBJ2-3; 10 bases are shared with TRBD2. Germline loops: CDR1 MNHNS, CDR2 SASEGT. After removal of 4 bases from V and 0 bases from J, the junction contained 4 bases not matched to a gene. The length of the CDR3 is 16 residues. The CDR3 DNA reads TGTGCCAGCAGTGCGACTAGCGGGCCTAGCACAGATACGCAGTATTTT. Translation: CASSATSGPSTDTQYF.

This clonotype has a handful of counts. V gene TRBV7-2 combines with J gene TRBJ2-5; the match to TRBD2 covers 9 bases. Germline V gene lookup returns CDR1 SGHTA and CDR2 FQGNSA. This CDR3 spans 18 amino acids. Germline trimming cut 2 bases from V and 3 bases from J; bases unmatched to any gene: 13. The CDR3 nucleotides are TGTGCCAGCAGCTTACCGCGCCTTAGCGGGGGTCCTAAAGAGACCCAGTACTTC. Its protein is CASSLPRLSGGPKETQYF.

The V call is TRBV7-2, the J call TRBJ2-3; tentatively, D is TRBD2 (5 bases). Trimming removed 3 bases at V and 1 base at J, with 11 bases between. CDR3 length: 15 residues. Germline CDR1 SGHTA, CDR2 FQGNSA. In DNA, the CDR3 is TGTGCCAGCAGCTTTGGCGGAGGCGGCACAGATACGCAGTATTTT. This translates into CASSFGGGGTDTQYF.

This clonotype turned up a few times. The V gene is TRBV5-4, the J gene TRBJ1-1; possibly TRBD1 for D (5 bases). Germline-derived CDR1 and CDR2 are SGHNT and YYREEE (reference sequence). The germline V and J ends were trimmed by 7 bases and 1 base, with 8 bases remaining between them. The CDR3 loop spans 12 amino acids. CDR3 loop: CASARANTEAFF. The DNA for the CDR3 is TGTGCCAGCGCCAGGGCGAACACTGAAGCTTTCTTT.

This clonotype was seen many times. One end of the junction does not line up with germline, which may come from a read error. The chain combines TRBV7-7 with TRBJ2-3, with unresolved D. This CDR3 spans 13 amino acids. Per germline, CDR1 SSHAT and CDR2 FNYEAQ (reference sequence). CDR3 sequence reads: CASSADLGDTQYF. DNA for the CDR3: TGTGCTAGCAGCGCCGACTTAGGAGATACGCAGTATTTT.

This chain joins TRBV27 and TRBJ1-5; 9 bases map to TRBD1. This CDR3 comprises 16 residues. The V gene's germline CDR1 is MNHEY and CDR2 SMNVEV (reference sequence). J lost 7 bases, V lost 0 bases, and 7 bases had no gene match. CDR3 bases: TGTGCCAGCAGTTTATCCCATACAGGGGGCGACCAGCCCCAGCATTTT. Residues: CASSLSHTGGDQPQHF.

This clonotype was found a few times. This chain uses TRBV28 with TRBJ2-7; D might be TRBD1 (5 bases). The CDR3 runs 14 residues. V lost 5 bases to trimming and J lost 3 bases, with 14 bases between them. Per the germline V gene, CDR1 is MDHEN and CDR2 is SYDVKM. The CDR3 sequence: CASSLQDSFYEQYF. The CDR3 bases are TGTGCCAGCAGTCTCCAAGACAGTTTCTACGAGCAGTACTTC.

The chain combines TRBV5-1 with TRBJ2-3, with 8 nucleotides matching TRBD1. Germline values: CDR1 SGHRS, CDR2 YFSETQ. The CDR3 totals 14 residues. The junction had 4 bases not matched to a gene; V was cut back by 7 bases and J by 0 bases. The CDR3: CASWGQASTDTQYF. Written as DNA, the CDR3 is TGCGCCAGCTGGGGACAGGCAAGCACAGATACGCAGTATTTT.

This clonotype was recorded a few times. The chain joins TRBV2 to TRBJ2-1, with 13 bases aligning to TRBD2. The CDR3 totals 15 residues. V lost 7 bases and J lost 8; bases outside the gene matches: 8. Germline assignment: CDR1 SNHLY and CDR2 FYNNEI. CDR3 sequence (DNA): TGTGCCAGCAAACGTTGGACTAGCGGGAGCGATGAGCAGTTCTTC. Protein product: CASKRWTSGSDEQFF.

This clonotype showed up many times. The chain is built from TRBV30 and TRBJ1-5; 7 bases are a match to TRBD1. Germline CDR1 is GTSNPN and CDR2 is SVGIG (reference sequence). The CDR3 sequence is 13 residues long. V lost 0 bases to trimming and J lost 4 bases; unmatched junction nucleotides: 0. CDR3 DNA: TGTGCCTGGAGTGTACAGGGGAATCAGCCCCAGCATTTT. Its protein is CAWSVQGNQPQHF.

This clonotype was seen at least ten times. V usage is TRBV29-1 and J usage is TRBJ2-3; D is uncertain. The germline V and J ends were trimmed by 0 bases and 0 bases, with 13 bases remaining between them. Germline loops: CDR1 SQVTM, CDR2 ANQGSEA. The CDR3 extends over 16 amino acids. The CDR3 nucleotides read TGCAGCGTTGAAGATCCGGACGCCGCTAGCACAGATACGCAGTATTTT. Translating it yields CSVEDPDAASTDTQYF.

The rearrangement links TRBV24-1 to TRBJ1-5, with TRBD1 matching 8 bases. After removal of 3 bases from V and 3 bases from J, the junction contained 3 bases not matched to a gene. Germline assignment: CDR1 KGHDR and CDR2 SFDVKD. The CDR3 is 15 amino acids. In DNA, the CDR3 is TGTGCCACCAGTGATCCGACAGGGGACAATCAGCCCCAGCATTTT. Its protein is CATSDPTGDNQPQHF.

V gene TRBV15 combines with J gene TRBJ2-5; a possible D gene is TRBD1 (6 bases). V was pared by 1 base and J by 5 bases, with 14 bases between. This CDR3 comprises 15 residues. Germline loops: CDR1 LNHNV, CDR2 YYDKDF (reference sequence). The chain's CDR3 is CATSRGTGTRETQYF. In DNA form, the CDR3 reads TGTGCCACCAGCAGAGGAACAGGGACAAGGGAGACCCAGTACTTC. Full variable domain (rest looked up from reference TRBV15 and TRBJ2-5): DAMVIQNPRYQVTQFGKPVTLSCSQTLNHNVMYWYQQKSSQAPKLLFHYYDKDFNNEADTPDNFQSRRPNTSFCFLDIRSPGLGDTAMYLCATSRGTGTRETQYFGPGTRLLVL.

J is TRBJ1-2 and V is TRBV20-1, with D maybe TRBD1 (6 bases). Trimming stripped 0 bases from V and 13 bases from J, with 15 bases between. Germline lookup yields CDR1 DFQATT and CDR2 SNEGSKA (reference sequence). This CDR3 has 12 residues. CDR3 sequence (DNA): TGCAGTGCTAGAGATGGGACACCTACTACCACCTTC. This encodes CSARDGTPTTTF.

The chain uses TRBV20-1 and TRBJ1-2, with 7 bases aligning to TRBD1. The CDR3 totals 15 residues. Per the germline V gene, CDR1 is DFQATT and CDR2 is SNEGSKA (reference sequence). Trimming removed 5 bases from V and 5 bases from J; junction bases left unmatched: 14. The CDR3 coding sequence is TGCAGTGCTTTGGCCGGGACAGCAGGAGCTTATGGCTACACCTTC. It specifies CSALAGTAGAYGYTF.

The rearrangement links TRBV28 to TRBJ2-1; D is possibly TRBD1 or TRBD2 (5 bases each). The V end lost 4 bases, the J end lost 0 bases, and 13 bases lay between the germline ends. The CDR3 length is 16 residues. CDR1 is MDHEN and CDR2 is SYDVKM in the germline V gene. CDR3 residues: CASSSPGTTSYNEQFF. For the CDR3, the DNA is TGTGCCAGCAGTTCGCCCGGGACCACCTCCTACAATGAGCAGTTCTTC.

The gene calls are TRBV5-1 and TRBJ2-3; 8 bases are a match to TRBD2. Trimming at V came to 0 bases and at J to 3 bases, leaving 6 bases not matched to a gene. The CDR3 runs 16 residues. CDR1 is SGHRS and CDR2 is YFSETQ in the germline V gene. DNA for the CDR3: TGCGCCAGCAGCTTGGGGACTAGCCTAAGTACAGATACGCAGTATTTT. This gives the protein CASSLGTSLSTDTQYF.

In this sample, this clonotype turned up a few times. This rearrangement joins TRBV4-3 to TRBJ2-7; maybe TRBD2 (7 bases). V gave up 1 base and J gave up 4 bases, with 17 bases separating them. The CDR3 loop spans 16 amino acids. In germline, CDR1 is LGHNA, CDR2 YSLEER. CDR3 DNA: TGCGCCAGCAGCCAAGCTGGGGGGGCTGTACGGTACGAGCAGTACTTC. Residues: CASSQAGGAVRYEQYF.

This clonotype was observed a handful of times. The CDR3 DNA reads TGTGCCAGCAGTTTAGGGCGGTTTGGGTCCGGGGAGCTGTTTTTT. It encodes CASSLGRFGSGELFF. The rearrangement links TRBV12-3 or TRBV12-4 to TRBJ2-2; D gene uncertain. The V end lost 1 base, the J end lost 6 bases, and 12 bases lay between the germline ends. The CDR3 extends over 15 amino acids.

V usage is TRBV6-1 and J usage is TRBJ2-2; D call uncertain. Deletions cut 5 bases from V and 4 bases from J, with 20 bases between. The CDR3 spans 17 residues. CDR1 MNHNS and CDR2 SASEGT come from the germline V gene. The CDR3 loop is CASSPPGSRAATGELFF. CDR3 nucleotides: TGTGCCAGCAGTCCCCCCGGGTCGAGAGCTGCCACCGGGGAGCTGTTTTTT.

The chain carries TRBV20-1 and TRBJ2-5; 11 bases map to TRBD2. Trimming took 5 bases from V and 1 from J; bases not matched to a gene: 6. CDR1 DFQATT and CDR2 SNEGSKA come from the germline V gene (reference sequence). The CDR3 length is 15 residues. The CDR3 sequence: CSAGTTSGVQETQYF. The CDR3 coding sequence is TGCAGTGCTGGGACGACTAGCGGGGTCCAAGAGACCCAGTACTTC.

This clonotype was seen ten or more times. The chain employs TRBV27 and TRBJ2-5; TRBD1 matches 9 bases. The CDR3 covers 13 residues. Germline trimming cut 5 bases from V and 7 bases from J; bases unmatched to any gene: 5. CDR1 MNHEY and CDR2 SMNVEV come from the germline V gene (reference sequence). CDR3 sequence (DNA): TGTGCCAGCAGTGGGACAGGGTCCGGGACCCAGTACTTC. It translates to CASSGTGSGTQYF.

In its sample, this clonotype was seen many times. The chain has TRBV7-2 and TRBJ2-1, with D possibly TRBD2 on 6 matching bases. The germline V gene encodes CDR1 SGHTA and CDR2 FQGNSA. CDR3 size: 15 residues. V gave up 5 bases and J gave up 1 base, with 12 bases separating them. The DNA of the CDR3 is TGTGCCAGCAGCCGACGCGGGGAATCCTACAATGAGCAGTTCTTC. It translates to CASSRRGESYNEQFF.